The next 22 T cell receptor beta chains were all read from a single sample in a study of blood T cell repertoires in COVID-19. Sequencing was performed with immunoSEQ multiplex PCR; in TCRdb, only in-frame clones are kept and a portion is missing. The repertoire holds 250,000 to 350,000 clones, with approximately 84% as singletons. Specimen: peripheral blood. Source of these receptors: a human donor with COVID-19, enrolled during active disease. The donor label of this sample is uncertain.

The chain is built from TRBV7-2 and TRBJ1-6; 8 positions agree with TRBD1. This CDR3 has 15 residues. CDR1 is SGHTA and CDR2 is FQGNSA in the germline V gene. With V trimmed by 1 base and J by 9 bases, 5 bases remained unmatched. The DNA of the CDR3 is TGTGCCAGCAGCTTAGTTCCAGACAGGGGTTCACCCCTCCACTTT. Its protein product is CASSLVPDRGSPLHF.

The sample holds one count of this clone. The chain recombines TRBV2 with TRBJ2-7; TRBD2 matches 8 bases. The CDR3 consists of 16 residues. Germline trimming cut 4 bases from V and 7 bases from J; bases unmatched to any gene: 15. Germline lookup yields CDR1 SNHLY and CDR2 FYNNEI. The CDR3 spells CASSAARTSQREEQYF. In nucleotides, the CDR3 is TGTGCCAGCAGTGCCGCAAGGACTAGCCAGCGGGAGGAGCAGTACTTC.

This clone showed up just once. The rearrangement joins TRBV2 to TRBJ2-3; 8 bases are shared with TRBD1. With V trimmed by 6 bases and J by 6 bases, 8 bases remained unmatched. The CDR3 contains 14 residues. CDR1 is SNHLY, CDR2 FYNNEI, per germline. The DNA for the CDR3 is TGTGCCAGCAGAGACAGGGGCCTCCGGGATACGCAGTATTTT. Protein product: CASRDRGLRDTQYF.

The rearrangement links TRBV18 to TRBJ1-4; D possibly corresponds to TRBD1 (6 bases). The CDR3 sequence is 15 residues long. The germline V and J ends were trimmed by 0 bases and 4 bases, with 9 bases remaining between them. Germline V gene sequence: CDR1 KGHSH, CDR2 LQKENI. The CDR3 sequence: CASSPPNRDNEKLFF. The CDR3 coding sequence is TGTGCCAGCTCACCACCTAACAGGGATAATGAAAAACTGTTTTTT.

This clone was recorded only once. The chain links TRBV13 to TRBJ2-2; TRBD2 matches at 11 bases. Germline assignment: CDR1 PRHDT and CDR2 FYEKMQ (reference sequence). With V trimmed by 6 bases and J by 2 bases, 5 bases remained unmatched. The CDR3 sequence is 16 residues long. The CDR3 spells CASSSGLAGNTGELFF. The CDR3 region has the DNA TGTGCCAGCAGTTCAGGACTAGCGGGTAACACCGGGGAGCTGTTTTTT.

The DNA for the CDR3 is TGTGCCAGCAGTGGGACAGGGACACATCAGCCCCAGCATTTT. Protein sequence: CASSGTGTHQPQHF. The chain carries TRBV28 and TRBJ1-5; 9 positions match TRBD1. CDR3 length: 14 residues. V trimming: 5 bases; J trimming: 5 bases; junction bases outside the gene matches: 4. The germline V gene has CDR1 MDHEN and CDR2 SYDVKM.

The V gene is TRBV4-2, the J gene TRBJ1-5; D gene uncertain. The CDR3 is 13 amino acids. Germline CDR1 and CDR2: LGHNA and YNFKEQ. Trimming removed 0 bases at V and 5 bases at J, with 5 bases between. The CDR3 sequence is CASSQDADQPQHF. The CDR3 DNA sequence: TGTGCCAGCAGCCAAGATGCGGATCAGCCCCAGCATTTT.

V and J are TRBV12-3 or TRBV12-4 and TRBJ2-7; maybe TRBD1 (6 bases). This CDR3 has 13 amino acids. V was shortened by 6 bases and J by 2 bases, with 11 bases between the two germline ends. The CDR3 DNA is TGTGCCAGCAGCCCGACAGGTACCTACGAGCAGTACTTC. Protein sequence: CASSPTGTYEQYF.

The chain couples TRBV5-6 to TRBJ1-1; 7 bases match TRBD1. The V and J ends lost 0 bases and 6 bases, in that order; junction bases with no gene match: 5. Germline V lookup: CDR1 SGHDT, CDR2 YYEEEE. The CDR3 is 14 amino acids. DNA for the CDR3: TGTGCCAGCAGCTTGGTCCACAGGGGCCCTGAAGCTTTCTTT. Its protein product is CASSLVHRGPEAFF. Full variable domain (rest looked up from reference TRBV5-6 and TRBJ1-1): DAGVTQSPTHLIKTRGQQVTLRCSPKSGHDTVSWYQQALGQGPQFIFQYYEEEERQRGNFPDRFSGHQFPNYSSELNVNALLLGDSALYLCASSLVHRGPEAFFGQGTRLTVV.

The chain joins TRBV7-2 to TRBJ1-1; 9 nucleotides agree with TRBD1. The CDR3 contains 14 residues. Trimming at V came to 8 bases and at J to 4 bases, leaving 8 bases not matched to a gene. Germline V gene lookup returns CDR1 SGHTA and CDR2 FQGNSA. DNA for the CDR3: TGTGCCAGCTTAACAGGGGGCGCGGGCACTGAAGCTTTCTTT. Translated, it gives CASLTGGAGTEAFF.

This rearrangement joins TRBV11-2 to TRBJ1-2; D is perhaps TRBD1 (5 bases). Germline CDR1 SGHAT, CDR2 FQNNGV. CDR3 size: 13 residues. The V gene lost 6 bases and the J gene lost 4 bases, with 12 bases spanning the gap. The CDR3 coding sequence is TGTGCCAGCAGTCCACAGGCTATCTATGGCTACACCTTC. Amino acid sequence: CASSPQAIYGYTF.

This clone was seen more than once but under ten times. This chain uses TRBV12-3 or TRBV12-4 with TRBJ2-5, with 7 bases fitting TRBD1. The V and J ends lost 6 bases and 1 base, in that order; junction bases with no gene match: 2. The CDR3 length is 13 residues. The CDR3 here is CASSRDSQETQYF. As DNA, the CDR3 is TGTGCCAGCAGCCGGGACAGCCAAGAGACCCAGTACTTC.

This chain joins TRBV7-6 and TRBJ1-6; D is perhaps TRBD1 (6 bases). This CDR3 has 15 amino acids. With 5 bases removed from V and 7 bases from J, the gap between germline ends came to 15 bases. The V gene's germline CDR1 is SGHVS and CDR2 FNYEAQ. Here the CDR3 reads CASSPRGGMNSPLHF. In DNA form, the CDR3 reads TGTGCCAGCAGCCCAAGGGGGGGGATGAATTCACCCCTCCACTTT.

This rearrangement joins TRBV30 to TRBJ2-3; 7 bases are shared with TRBD2. The CDR3 is made up of 14 amino acids. J lost 5 bases, V lost 4 bases, and 9 bases had no gene match. Germline V CDR1 and CDR2: GTSNPN, SVGIG (reference sequence). As DNA, the CDR3 is TGTGCCTGGACTAGCGGAGAACGGGGAGATACGCAGTATTTT. Its protein product is CAWTSGERGDTQYF.

This chain connects TRBV7-9 to TRBJ2-5, with D unresolved. Per the germline V gene, CDR1 is SEHNR and CDR2 is FQNEAQ (reference sequence). The CDR3 is 14 amino acids. Trimming cost V 2 bases and J 2 bases, with 9 bases left between them. CDR3 sequence: CASSLLNNQETQYF. The CDR3 nucleotides read TGTGCCAGCAGCTTATTGAACAATCAAGAGACCCAGTACTTC.

V usage is TRBV7-2 and J usage is TRBJ2-2, with D tentatively TRBD2 (7 bases). From germline, CDR1 is SGHTA and CDR2 FQGNSA. The CDR3 spans 17 residues. Trimming cost V 4 bases and J 6 bases, with 21 bases left between them. The CDR3: CASSSRGGLSAAGELFF. The DNA of the CDR3 is TGTGCCAGCAGCTCAAGGGGGGGACTTTCCGCCGCCGGGGAGCTGTTTTTT.

The chain couples TRBV27 to TRBJ1-1; D is undetermined. Germline V lookup: CDR1 MNHEY, CDR2 SMNVEV (reference sequence). There are 13 residues in the CDR3. Trimming cost V 0 bases and J 4 bases, with 6 bases left between them. The CDR3, as DNA: TGTGCCAGCAGTTTATCCCCGGTCACTGAAGCTTTCTTT. This sequence encodes CASSLSPVTEAFF.

The genes are TRBV25-1 and TRBJ2-3; D ambiguous. CDR3 length: 12 residues. Germline V CDR1 and CDR2: MGHDK, SYGVNS. Trimming shortened V by 1 base and J by 5 bases, and 4 bases separated the two germline ends. CDR3 residues: CASSESIDTQYF. CDR3 DNA sequence: TGTGCCAGCAGTGAATCTATAGATACGCAGTATTTT.

The genes are TRBV6-5 and TRBJ2-6; D is possibly TRBD2 (5 bases). The CDR3 consists of 15 residues. V was clipped by 3 bases and J by 1 base, with 7 bases between them. Germline V CDR1 and CDR2: MNHEY, SVGAGI. CDR3 nucleotide sequence: TGTGCCAGCAGTTATCTAGCATCTGGGGCCAACGTCCTGACTTTC. It yields the protein CASSYLASGANVLTF.

V usage is TRBV15 and J usage is TRBJ2-1, with a weak D call TRBD2 (5 bases). The CDR3 has 16 amino acids. From germline, CDR1 is LNHNV and CDR2 YYDKDF (reference sequence). V was pared by 1 base and J by 1 base, with 11 bases between. In DNA form, the CDR3 reads TGTGCCACCAGCAGAGGGGGTCGCGGGTCCTACAATGAGCAGTTCTTC. Amino acids: CATSRGGRGSYNEQFF. Supplemented by reference TRBV15 and TRBJ2-1, the full variable domain reads DAMVIQNPRYQVTQFGKPVTLSCSQTLNHNVMYWYQQKSSQAPKLLFHYYDKDFNNEADTPDNFQSRRPNTSFCFLDIRSPGLGDTAMYLCATSRGGRGSYNEQFFGPGTRLTVL.

This chain joins TRBV28 and TRBJ1-5, with TRBD1 identical over 8 bases. CDR3 length: 12 residues. CDR1 is MDHEN and CDR2 is SYDVKM in the germline V gene. V lost 6 bases to trimming and J lost 6 bases; unmatched junction nucleotides: 1. CDR3 sequence: CASRTGVQPQHF. CDR3 bases: TGTGCCAGCAGGACAGGGGTTCAGCCCCAGCATTTT.

Only a few counts were recorded for this clone. The V call is TRBV9, the J call TRBJ1-3; D gene ambiguous. This CDR3 spans 15 amino acids. Trimming left V 2 bases short and J 4 bases short, with 13 bases between. CDR1 and CDR2 from the germline V gene are SGDLS and YYNGEE. The CDR3 DNA follows: TGTGCCAGCAGCGTTGCAACGGGGAGGGGAAACACCATATATTTT. It encodes CASSVATGRGNTIYF.